Included here is one T cell receptor (beta chain) sequence, with context. The antigen is unknown. The sample comes from a study of OX40 agonist ivuxolimab in advanced cancers. In the study overall: The study gave patients intravenous ivuxolimab at 0.01 to 10 mg/kg every 2 weeks. Study observations and caveats: Averaged across samples, CD8+ T cells carried more expanded clones than CD4+ did. Clonal expansion from baseline to week 6 occurred in both CD4+ and CD8+ T cells.

People who had autoimmune disease history or systemic immunosuppression were excluded. TCRdb's table, derived via immunoSEQ multiplex PCR, lists solely in-frame clones and lacks some. The sample yields approximately 91,000 clones, more than 70% seen once. V lost 1 base, J lost 1 base, and 6 bases stayed unmatched. The V gene's germline CDR1 is MNHNS and CDR2 SASEGT. CDR3 length: 18 amino acids. The clonotype originates from an adult with an advanced solid tumor such as melanoma, head and neck, liver or kidney cancer. This chain uses TRBV6-1 with TRBJ2-6; 8 bases match TRBD1. The source material was CD4+ or CD8+ T cells sorted from blood, sampled in a trial of the OX40 agonist ivuxolimab. The CDR3 region is CASSEVGTGTSGANVLTF. In nucleotides, the CDR3 is TGTGCCAGCAGTGAAGTCGGGACAGGAACATCTGGGGCCAACGTCCTGACTTTC.